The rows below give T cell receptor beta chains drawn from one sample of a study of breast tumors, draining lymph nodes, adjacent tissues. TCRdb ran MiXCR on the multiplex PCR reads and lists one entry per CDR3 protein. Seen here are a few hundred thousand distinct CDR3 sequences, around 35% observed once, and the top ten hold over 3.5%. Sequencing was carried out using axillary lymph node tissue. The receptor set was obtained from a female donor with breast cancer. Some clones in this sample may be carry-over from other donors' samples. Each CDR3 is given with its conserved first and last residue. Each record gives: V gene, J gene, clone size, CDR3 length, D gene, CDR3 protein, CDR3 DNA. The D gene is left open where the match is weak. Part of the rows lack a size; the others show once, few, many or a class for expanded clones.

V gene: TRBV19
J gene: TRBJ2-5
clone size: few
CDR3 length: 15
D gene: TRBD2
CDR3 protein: CASSRTSGGAETQYF
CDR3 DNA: TGTGCCAGTAGCAGGACTAGCGGGGGGGCAGAGACCCAGTACTTC

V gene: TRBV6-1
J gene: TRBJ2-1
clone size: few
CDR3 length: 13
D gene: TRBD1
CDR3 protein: CASSATGVDEQFF
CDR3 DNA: TGTGCCAGCAGTGCGACAGGGGTGGATGAGCAGTTCTTC

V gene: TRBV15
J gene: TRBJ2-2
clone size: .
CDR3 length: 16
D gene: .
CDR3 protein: CATSSSDRPYTGELFF
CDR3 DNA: TGTGCCACCAGCAGCTCCGACAGACCCTACACCGGGGAGCTGTTTTTT

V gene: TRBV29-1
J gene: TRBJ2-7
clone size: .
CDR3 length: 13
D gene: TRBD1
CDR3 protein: CSYSRDRGYEQYF
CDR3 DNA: TGCAGCTACAGCCGGGACAGAGGCTACGAGCAGTACTTC

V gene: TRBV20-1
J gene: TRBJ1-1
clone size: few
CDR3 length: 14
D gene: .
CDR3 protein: CSARGQGGSTEAFF
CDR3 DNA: TGCAGTGCTAGAGGGCAGGGAGGATCCACTGAAGCTTTCTTT

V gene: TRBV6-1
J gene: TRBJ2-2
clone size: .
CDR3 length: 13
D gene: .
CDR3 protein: CASSEPGAGELFF
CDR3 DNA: TGCGCCAGCAGTGAGCCGGGGGCCGGGGAGCTGTTTTTT

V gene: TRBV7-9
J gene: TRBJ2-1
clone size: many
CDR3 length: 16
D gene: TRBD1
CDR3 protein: CASSAQTGGPYNEQFF
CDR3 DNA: TGTGCCAGCAGCGCACAAACAGGGGGACCCTACAATGAGCAGTTCTTC

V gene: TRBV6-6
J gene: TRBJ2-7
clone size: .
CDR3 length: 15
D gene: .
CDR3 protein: CAGSENGGLGYEQYF
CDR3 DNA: TGTGCCGGCAGTGAAAACGGGGGATTGGGCTACGAGCAGTACTTC

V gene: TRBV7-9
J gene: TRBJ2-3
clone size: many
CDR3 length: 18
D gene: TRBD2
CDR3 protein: CASSDSGLAGGRGDTQYF
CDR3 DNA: TGTGCCAGCAGCGACTCGGGACTAGCGGGGGGGAGAGGAGATACGCAGTATTTT

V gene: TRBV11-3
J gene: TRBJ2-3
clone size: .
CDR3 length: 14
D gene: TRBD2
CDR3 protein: CASSLSFGGDTQYF
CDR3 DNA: TGTGCCAGCAGCTTAAGTTTCGGGGGGGATACGCAGTATTTT